Given below is one TCR beta chain in context. Its target is not known. This sample was taken from a study of cytomegalovirus exposure and HLA in healthy donors. Study results and caveats: Associated with cytomegalovirus, according to the listing, were 150 to 200 TCR beta chains. A later analysis linked 15,000 to 20,000 TCR beta sequences to HLA alleles at 0.05 false discovery rate. As a later analysis showed, a missense DCLRE1C variant was linked to trimming of TCR beta V- and J-genes. Per a prior analysis, the majority of TCR beta V segments were productive roughly 90% or roughly 30% of the time.

The J segment lost 3 bases and the V segment lost 6 bases, leaving 3 bases of the junction unmatched. The CDR3 spans 14 residues. Germline CDR1 KGHSH, CDR2 LQKENI. The PCR made use of 60 Vbeta and 13 Jbeta primers. Using immunoSEQ multiplex PCR, the repertoire was profiled, and TCRdb retains in-frame clones only, with some absent. Among about 250,000 clones listed, under 90% were seen once. The sequencing sample was made of PBMCs. This chain joins TRBV18 and TRBJ1-3; 9 bases agree with TRBD1. The sequence came from a girl aged 2-10 years in good health and CMV-seronegative. The chain's CDR3 is CASSLGQGGNTIYF. In DNA form, the CDR3 reads TGTGCCAGCTCCCTGGGACAGGGTGGAAACACCATATATTTT.